This T cell receptor beta chain was captured in a study of shared clonotypes between healthy human individuals. Method: immunoSEQ multiplex PCR; TCRdb's copy keeps in-frame clones and lacks some. The sample carries around 940,000 clones, about three quarters recorded once. In the CD4+ fraction, cells were divided into CD45RA+ naive and CD45RA-negative memory subsets. The germline CDR1 and CDR2 sequences are WSHSY and SAAADI. The CDR3 consists of 12 residues. The V gene end was trimmed by 7 bases and the J gene end by 8 bases; junction bases not matched to a gene: 2. The V gene is TRBV10-2, the J gene TRBJ1-2, with 12 bases identical to TRBD1. The sequenced material came from memory CD4+ T cells sorted from blood. The subset was: CD45RA-negative fraction. This TCR came from a man aged 18 to 30 in good health. CDR3 nucleotides: TGCGCCAGCATGGGACAGGGGGCAGGCTACACCTTC. Its translation: CASMGQGAGYTF.